This is a list of T cell receptor beta chains from one sample in a study of T-cell reconstitution after alpha-beta-depleted transplantation in children. TCRdb recomputed calls from the PCR reads with MiXCR, one row per CDR3 protein. Of fewer than 450,000 distinct CDR3 sequences listed, roughly 16% are singletons. The sample was PBMCs, mostly from graft donor cells, taken 360 days after TCRalphabeta/CD19-depleted stem cell transplant. These receptors all stem from a male patient aged 2-10 years who had a stem cell transplant for acute lymphoblastic leukemia, so the T cells may come from the graft donor. Each CDR3 is given with its conserved first and last residue. Fields, in order: J gene, clone size, V gene, D gene, CDR3 protein, CDR3 DNA. D genes are given only for firm matches. Size tells how often a clone was seen (once, few, many) or the class of an expanded clone, and some rows leave it out.

TRBJ2-1 . TRBV4-1 . CASSQVSGPHYNEQFF TGCGCCAGCAGCCAAGTCTCGGGGCCACACTACAATGAGCAGTTCTTC
TRBJ2-5 many TRBV15 . CATSRNLVAEYHETQYF TGTGCCACCAGCAGAAATCTTGTAGCGGAGTATCACGAGACCCAGTACTTC
TRBJ2-1 . TRBV7-2 . CASRRDSPTYNEQLF TGTGCCAGCAGGCGGGACTCGCCCACTTACAATGAGCAGTTGTTC
TRBJ2-1 few TRBV4-2 TRBD2 CASSQVGRTSGFYNEQFF TGTGCCAGCAGCCAAGTCGGCCGGACTAGCGGTTTCTACAATGAGCAGTTCTTC
TRBJ2-1 . TRBV14 . CASSPDPASDNEQFF TGTGCCAGCAGCCCTGATCCCGCGAGTGACAATGAGCAGTTCTTC
TRBJ1-4 . TRBV5-1 . CASSSDGEKLFF TGCGCCAGCAGCTCCGACGGTGAAAAACTGTTTTTT
TRBJ2-7 . TRBV28 TRBD1 CASRNRGQGRDEQYF TGTGCCAGCAGGAACAGGGGACAGGGTAGAGACGAGCAGTACTTC
TRBJ2-3 few TRBV7-2 TRBD2 CASSPVGTSHPGTQYF TGTGCCAGCAGCCCTGTGGGGACTAGTCATCCGGGTACGCAGTATTTT
TRBJ2-3 . TRBV4-3 . CASSLRDPASTDTQYF TGCGCCAGCAGCCTCAGGGACCCCGCTAGCACAGATACGCAGTATTTT
TRBJ2-1 . TRBV7-8 . CASSYLRSSYNEQFF TGTGCCAGCAGCTACTTACGTAGCTCCTACAATGAGCAGTTCTTC
TRBJ2-1 . TRBV24-1 TRBD2 CATGGGRAAAIVNEQFF TGTGCCACAGGTGGCGGGAGGGCGGCGGCAATAGTGAATGAGCAGTTCTTC
TRBJ2-7 . TRBV28 TRBD2 CASSFPAGGLAGSHEQYF TGTGCCAGCAGTTTTCCCGCGGGGGGACTAGCGGGGTCCCACGAGCAGTACTTC
TRBJ2-5 many TRBV7-2 TRBD2 CASSLGPLAGVETQYF TGTGCCAGCAGCTTAGGGCCTCTAGCGGGTGTAGAGACCCAGTACTTC
TRBJ2-3 few TRBV7-9 . CASSLAGVQQYF TGTGCCAGCAGCTTAGCGGGAGTACAACAGTATTTT
TRBJ2-3 . TRBV14 TRBD2 CASSRLTSGRGSSTDTQYF TGTGCCAGCAGCCGTCTGACTAGCGGGAGAGGGTCTAGCACAGATACGCAGTATTTT
TRBJ2-7 . TRBV5-1 . CASSLSSDSYEQYF TGCGCCAGCAGCTTGTCCTCAGATTCCTACGAGCAGTACTTC
TRBJ1-5 . TRBV28 . CASTSSDQGPSNQPQHF TGTGCCAGCACTAGTTCCGATCAGGGACCTAGCAATCAGCCCCAGCATTTT
TRBJ2-1 few TRBV5-1 TRBD1 CASSTGQGANEQFF TGCGCCAGCAGCACGGGACAGGGGGCAAATGAGCAGTTCTTC
TRBJ1-5 . TRBV20-1 . CSARNSNQPQHF TGCAGTGCTAGAAACAGCAATCAGCCCCAGCATTTT
TRBJ2-6 many TRBV12-3/TRBV12-4 . CASSWTLIGGANVLTF TGTGCCAGCAGTTGGACCCTTATCGGTGGGGCCAACGTCCTGACTTTC
TRBJ1-2 many TRBV7-6 . CASSFTGLDGYTF TGTGCCAGCAGCTTCACTGGGTTGGACGGCTACACCTTC
TRBJ1-1 . TRBV6-2/TRBV6-3 . CASRGAEAFF TGTGCCAGTCGGGGAGCTGAAGCTTTCTTT
TRBJ1-2 once TRBV19 . CASSIDGTTAYGYTF TGTGCCAGTAGTATAGACGGGACAACCGCCTATGGCTACACCTTC
TRBJ2-7 few TRBV20-1 . CSARDLRGTTYEQYF TGCAGTGCTAGAGATCTAAGGGGAACCACCTACGAGCAGTACTTC
TRBJ2-1 . TRBV11-2 TRBD2 CASSLEFAGGREQFF TGTGCCAGCAGCTTAGAGTTTGCGGGAGGTAGGGAGCAGTTCTTC
TRBJ1-1 many TRBV29-1 . CSVETGLNTEAFF TGCAGCGTTGAAACTGGGTTGAACACTGAAGCTTTCTTT
TRBJ2-3 few TRBV5-1 . CASSLGTGRGTDTQYF TGCGCCAGCAGCTTGGGAACAGGGAGAGGCACAGATACGCAGTATTTT
TRBJ2-2 . TRBV4-2 . CASSQGETLLPTGELFF TGTGCCAGCAGCCAAGGGGAGACCCTGTTACCCACCGGGGAGCTGTTTTTT
TRBJ2-2 . TRBV7-7 . CASSLGPSATYPTGELFF TGTGCTAGCAGCTTAGGACCTAGCGCCACATACCCCACCGGGGAGCTGTTTTTT
TRBJ2-7 . TRBV10-3 . CATRPGITNEQYF TGTGCCACCCGGCCAGGAATAACGAACGAGCAGTACTTC
TRBJ2-3 few TRBV15 . CATSRNRALATDTQYF TGTGCCACCAGCAGGAACAGGGCCCTCGCCACAGATACGCAGTATTTT
TRBJ2-4 . TRBV7-9 . CASSLGEVIQYF TGTGCCAGCAGCTTAGGGGAGGTCATTCAGTACTTC
TRBJ2-1 . TRBV27 . CASSNSVTASYNEQFF TGTGCCAGCAGTAATAGCGTCACCGCTTCCTACAATGAGCAGTTCTTC
TRBJ1-6 many TRBV6-2/TRBV6-3 . CASRRPTSPLHF TGTGCCAGCAGACGACCTACTTCACCCCTCCACTTT
TRBJ2-3 . TRBV10-3 TRBD1 CATSPGTETDTQYF TGTGCCACTTCCCCCGGGACAGAAACAGATACGCAGTATTTT
TRBJ1-3 . TRBV6-5 . CASSRDSDSGNTIYF TGTGCCAGCAGCCGGGACTCCGACTCTGGAAACACCATATATTTT
TRBJ2-1 few TRBV20-1 TRBD2 CSARDWTRAYNEQFF TGCAGTGCTAGAGACTGGACTAGGGCCTACAATGAGCAGTTCTTC
TRBJ2-1 few TRBV27 . CASSFMQGCNEQFF TGTGCCAGCAGTTTTATGCAGGGATGCAATGAGCAGTTCTTC
TRBJ2-2 . TRBV6-2/TRBV6-3 TRBD1 CASNTQRDRENTGELFF TGTGCCAGCAACACCCAAAGGGACAGGGAGAACACCGGGGAGCTGTTTTTT
TRBJ2-2 many TRBV4-3 TRBD2 CASSFRTSAGELFF TGCGCCAGCAGCTTCCGGACTAGCGCTGGGGAGCTGTTTTTT
TRBJ1-6 few TRBV27 . CASSHTGSNSPLHF TGTGCCAGCAGCCACACAGGGTCCAATTCACCCCTCCACTTT
TRBJ2-1 few TRBV29-1 . CSGLWYNEQFF TGCAGCGGACTATGGTACAATGAGCAGTTCTTC
TRBJ2-5 few TRBV6-5 . CASRFPRERETQYF TGTGCCAGCAGGTTCCCCAGGGAACGAGAGACCCAGTACTTC
TRBJ2-7 . TRBV3-1 . CASTSGARGEQYF TGTGCCAGCACCTCAGGGGCGAGAGGCGAGCAGTACTTC
TRBJ2-7 . TRBV2 TRBD2 CASSEGSSGRDEQYF TGTGCCAGCAGTGAAGGGAGTAGCGGGAGAGACGAGCAGTACTTC
TRBJ1-3 few TRBV13 . CASSFRLWGKTGNTIYF TGTGCCAGCAGCTTTAGATTATGGGGGAAGACTGGAAACACCATATATTTT
TRBJ1-5 . TRBV12-3/TRBV12-4 . CASNPDSHSNQPQHF TGTGCCAGCAACCCGGACAGTCATAGCAATCAGCCCCAGCATTTT
TRBJ2-3 . TRBV11-1 . CASSTWTHAEVGTDTQYF TGTGCCAGCAGCACCTGGACCCACGCAGAGGTTGGCACAGATACGCAGTATTTT
TRBJ1-5 . TRBV12-3/TRBV12-4 . CASNRAERGGQPQHF TGTGCCAGCAACCGAGCGGAGAGGGGCGGGCAGCCCCAGCATTTT
TRBJ2-2 few TRBV11-2 . CASSLSTANTGELFF TGTGCCAGCAGCTTAAGTACGGCTAACACCGGGGAGCTGTTTTTT
TRBJ2-1 many TRBV28 . CASSYNEQFF TGTGCCAGTTCTTACAATGAGCAGTTCTTC
TRBJ2-7 few TRBV7-2 TRBD2 CASSLGGTNYEQYF TGTGCCAGCAGCTTAGGCGGGACTAACTACGAGCAGTACTTC
TRBJ2-7 few TRBV4-3 . CASSQALRYEQYF TGCGCCAGCAGCCAAGCTCTCCGCTACGAGCAGTACTTC
TRBJ2-1 few TRBV4-3 . CASSQGPRHEQFF TGCGCCAGCAGCCAGGGACCTCGCCATGAGCAGTTCTTC
TRBJ2-5 few TRBV7-3 . CASSFEPQALWETQYF TGTGCCAGCAGCTTTGAACCTCAGGCACTTTGGGAGACCCAGTACTTC
TRBJ2-5 many TRBV10-3 . CAISEGHLQETQYF TGTGCCATCAGTGAGGGACACTTACAAGAGACCCAGTACTTC
TRBJ1-1 . TRBV21-1 . CASSKVGGTENTEAFF TGTGCCAGCAGCAAAGTGGGGGGGACAGAGAACACTGAAGCTTTCTTT
TRBJ1-6 once TRBV4-3 TRBD1 CASSLRTGGGVNSPLHF TGCGCCAGCAGCCTCCGGACAGGGGGCGGTGTGAATTCACCCCTCCACTTT
TRBJ2-1 few TRBV4-1 . CASSQYASRSSYNEQFF TGCGCCAGCAGCCAATACGCCAGCCGGAGCTCCTACAATGAGCAGTTCTTC
TRBJ2-1 . TRBV4-3 . CASSQLEGLVYEQFF TGCGCCAGCAGCCAATTAGAGGGCCTAGTCTATGAGCAGTTCTTC